These 18 T cell receptor beta chains share one sample of origin, sequenced in a study of response to subunit inactivated influenza vaccine. MiXCR was run by TCRdb on the RT-PCR reads, yielding one entry per CDR3 protein. The table shows some 850,000 distinct CDR3 sequences, with about 18% occurring only once. The sample here was PBMCs from blood, taken more than 4 days after vaccination. The source is a man aged 45-60 years who received an inactivated influenza vaccine.

V and J are TRBV7-2 and TRBJ2-3; 11 bases are shared with TRBD2. Trimming removed 6 bases from V and 6 bases from J; junction bases left unmatched: 8. Germline lookup yields CDR1 SGHTA and CDR2 FQGNSA. CDR3 length: 15 residues. CDR3 sequence reads: CASRHSGGVLDTQYF. In DNA form, the CDR3 reads TGTGCCAGCAGACATAGCGGGGGGGTTTTGGATACGCAGTATTTT.

The J gene is TRBJ1-2, the V gene TRBV20-1; a weak D match, TRBD1 (6 bases). V was cut by 3 bases and J by 8 bases, with 16 bases left in between. This CDR3 contains 13 residues. Looked up from germline, CDR1 is DFQATT and CDR2 is SNEGSKA (reference sequence). This CDR3 reads CSARSQGLGGYTF. As DNA, the CDR3 is TGCAGTGCTAGGTCACAGGGACTGGGGGGCTACACCTTC.

The genes are TRBV20-1 and TRBJ2-7, with a weak D call TRBD2 (6 bases). The CDR3 is 15 amino acids. V dropped 4 bases and J dropped 0 bases, with 16 bases sitting between them. CDR1 and CDR2 (germline): DFQATT, SNEGSKA (reference sequence). The CDR3 coding sequence is TGCAGTGCTAACCGACTAGTTTCCAGCTCCTACGAGCAGTACTTC. Amino acid sequence: CSANRLVSSSYEQYF.

The table lists this clonotype with a few counts. The chain employs TRBV29-1 and TRBJ2-3; D unresolved. CDR1 and CDR2 from the germline V gene are SQVTM and ANQGSEA. The V and J ends lost 4 bases and 6 bases respectively, with 11 bases between them. This CDR3 spans 12 amino acids. CDR3 coding DNA: TGCAGCGTTGCCTGGGGTCTGGATACGCAGTATTTT. Its translation: CSVAWGLDTQYF.

This clonotype was picked up many times. V and J are TRBV12-3 or TRBV12-4 and TRBJ2-2; no definite D call. The CDR3 totals 13 residues. Trimming removed 4 bases from V and 7 bases from J, with 10 bases in between. CDR3: CASSYGRFGELFF. CDR3 nucleotide sequence: TGTGCCAGCAGTTACGGACGGTTCGGGGAGCTGTTTTTT.

This chain links TRBV2 with TRBJ2-5; no clear D gene. Germline values: CDR1 SNHLY, CDR2 FYNNEI. The CDR3 is 11 residues long. The V end was cut by 4 bases, the J end by 5 bases, with 5 bases between. The CDR3 sequence is CASSVWETQYF. The CDR3 region has the DNA TGTGCCAGCAGTGTTTGGGAGACCCAGTACTTC.

This clonotype was detected only a few times. The gene calls are TRBV20-1 and TRBJ1-5; possibly TRBD1 for D (6 bases). The CDR3 consists of 14 residues. Between the trimmed V and J ends, which lost 6 bases and 4 bases, there was a span of 16 bases. Germline V gene lookup returns CDR1 DFQATT and CDR2 SNEGSKA (reference sequence). The CDR3 DNA is TGCAGTGCCAGGGACACCGGCCAAAATCAGCCCCAGCATTTT. This translates into CSARDTGQNQPQHF.

The sample holds a few counts of this clonotype. The gene calls are TRBV3-1 and TRBJ2-3; unclear D gene. Germline V gene sequence: CDR1 LGHDT, CDR2 YNNKEL (reference sequence). The CDR3 runs to 13 residues. Trimming shortened V by 0 bases and J by 5 bases, and 6 bases separated the two germline ends. CDR3 sequence: CASSQDWGDTQYF. The CDR3 DNA follows: TGTGCCAGCAGCCAAGATTGGGGAGATACGCAGTATTTT.

V and J are TRBV6-2 or TRBV6-3 and TRBJ2-7; D not resolved. Germline CDR1 reads MNHEY; CDR2 reads SVGEGT. The CDR3 runs to 12 residues. V dropped 6 bases and J dropped 7 bases, with 13 bases sitting between them. CDR3 sequence: CASSPSPGEQYF. CDR3 bases: TGTGCCAGCAGCCCCAGCCCCGGAGAGCAGTACTTC.

The J gene is TRBJ2-3, the V gene TRBV5-1; no firm D call. Deletions cut 0 bases from V and 4 bases from J, with 15 bases between. CDR3 length equals 16 residues. The germline V gene has CDR1 SGHRS and CDR2 YFSETQ. The CDR3 nucleotides are TGCGCCAGCAGCTTGGCTATCGGAATAGGGTCAGATACGCAGTATTTT. Amino acids: CASSLAIGIGSDTQYF.

This clonotype was picked up many times. The chain links TRBV12-3 or TRBV12-4 to TRBJ1-2; D might be TRBD1 (6 bases). The CDR3 sequence is 15 residues long. Deletions cut 3 bases from V and 6 bases from J, with 17 bases between. Here the CDR3 reads CASSFSGRGVDGYTF. Here the CDR3 DNA reads TGTGCCAGCAGTTTCTCTGGCAGGGGAGTCGATGGCTACACCTTC.

J is TRBJ2-5 and V is TRBV30; D call uncertain. This CDR3 has 11 residues. Germline assignment: CDR1 GTSNPN and CDR2 SVGIG (reference sequence). V lost 0 bases, J lost 1 base, and 0 bases lay in between. The DNA for the CDR3 is TGTGCCTGGAGTGTCCAAGAGACCCAGTACTTC. It is translated as CAWSVQETQYF.

Of note for this clonotype: A much more abundant neighbour one base away suggests this may be a read error. In nucleotides, the CDR3 is TGCGCCAGCAGCGGACAGGGGACTGGGGCCAACGTCCTGACTTTC. Translation gives CASSGQGTGANVLTF. This chain links TRBV5-1 with TRBJ2-6, with 9 bases identical to TRBD1. Losses at the gene ends were 4 bases for V and 2 bases for J; bases not matched to a gene: 1. This CDR3 spans 15 amino acids. Per the germline V gene, CDR1 is SGHRS and CDR2 is YFSETQ.

This chain connects TRBV7-2 to TRBJ2-1, with a possible D match to TRBD1 (5 bases). The V end was cut by 2 bases, the J end by 9 bases, with 17 bases between. The germline V gene has CDR1 SGHTA and CDR2 FQGNSA. The CDR3 is 15 amino acids. CDR3 loop: CASSLSRGPTSEQFF. In DNA form, the CDR3 reads TGTGCCAGCAGCTTAAGTAGGGGCCCCACATCTGAGCAGTTCTTC.

The chain carries TRBV28 and TRBJ1-5; TRBD1 is a possible D gene (5 bases). Trimming took off 2 bases at V and 9 bases at J, with 14 bases between the two ends. Germline V CDR1 and CDR2: MDHEN, SYDVKM. This CDR3 spans 14 amino acids. The CDR3 spells CASSLGGTLGPQHF. DNA for the CDR3: TGTGCCAGCAGTTTAGGGGGGACCTTGGGGCCCCAGCATTTT.

This clonotype occurred many times. V gene TRBV6-4 combines with J gene TRBJ2-1, with TRBD1 identical over 8 bases. Germline values: CDR1 MRHNA, CDR2 SNTAGT. Trimming removed 1 base from V and 6 bases from J; junction bases left unmatched: 5. The CDR3 has 15 amino acids. CDR3 in DNA: TGTGCCAGCAGTGACTTTTCCACAGGGGGCAATGAGCAGTTCTTC. This encodes CASSDFSTGGNEQFF.

This chain uses TRBV15 with TRBJ2-1; D not resolved. Deletions cut 4 bases from V and 9 bases from J, with 13 bases between. Looked up from germline, CDR1 is LNHNV and CDR2 is YYDKDF (reference sequence). The CDR3 has 13 residues. Written as DNA, the CDR3 is TGTGCCACCAGCATATCCCAAGTTGGTGAGCAGTTCTTC. Amino acids: CATSISQVGEQFF.

The chain carries TRBV7-9 and TRBJ2-7; D is uncertain. The CDR3 spans 15 residues. The V gene lost 5 bases and the J gene lost 5 bases, with 19 bases spanning the gap. Looked up from germline, CDR1 is SEHNR and CDR2 is FQNEAQ (reference sequence). CDR3 sequence (DNA): TGTGCCAGCAGCACCGCCGCCCATAGCCGGGACGAGCAGTACTTC. Residues: CASSTAAHSRDEQYF. The full variable domain, in which reference TRBV7-9 and TRBJ2-7 provide the parts outside the CDR3, is DTGVSQNPRHKITKRGQNVTFRCDPISEHNRLYWYRQTLGQGPEFLTYFQNEAQLEKSRLLSDRFSAERPKGSFSTLEIQRTEQGDSAMYLCASSTAAHSRDEQYFGPGTRLTVT.